Presented here are 10 T cell receptor beta chains from one specimen sequenced in a study of T cells in women clearing cervical HPV infection. Using immunoSEQ multiplex PCR, the repertoire was profiled, and TCRdb retains in-frame clones only, with some absent. The sample's table shows approximately 23,000 clones. The source material was blood buffy coat. These receptors all stem from a woman aged 18 to 75 with a cervical HPV16 infection that either progressed to CIN3+ or cleared (not recorded which).

On this clone: Read sequence stops 3 residues before the CDR3 end, and the germline J gene provides the missing end. The rearrangement links TRBV12-3 or TRBV12-4 to TRBJ2-3; 10 nucleotides match TRBD2. V was clipped by 8 bases and J by 3 bases; unmatched bases: 5. There are 14 residues in the CDR3. CDR3 sequence reads: CASAPGLATDTQYF. The sequenced part of the CDR3 DNA is TGTGCCAGCGCTCCGGGACTAGCGACAGATACG.

As for this clone: The read falls 3 residues short of the CDR3 end, and the missing part is taken from the germline J gene. The gene calls are TRBV5-4 and TRBJ2-1; 10 nucleotides match TRBD2. With 2 bases clipped from V and 2 bases from J, the junction kept 4 bases outside the gene matches. The length of the CDR3 is 16 residues. CDR1 is SGHNT and CDR2 is YYREEE in the germline V gene (reference sequence). The CDR3 bases that were read are TGTGCCAGCAGCTTACAAAGCGGGAGGGCCTACAATGAG. The encoded protein is CASSLQSGRAYNE. The entire CDR3 protein is CASSLQSGRAYNEQFF.

A word on this clone: The read stops 3 residues short of the end of the CDR3; the missing end is completed from the germline J gene. This chain uses TRBV20-1 with TRBJ2-7; 14 nucleotides align to TRBD2. CDR1 DFQATT and CDR2 SNEGSKA come from the germline V gene (reference sequence). This CDR3 is built from 14 residues. Unmatched junction bases numbered 5, after V lost 5 bases and J lost 5 bases. The CDR3 DNA, read in part, is TGCAGTGCTGGGGGGACTAGCGGGAGACACGAG. This encodes CSAGGTSGRHE. The complete CDR3 protein is CSAGGTSGRHEQYF.

As concerns this clone: The read ends 3 residues shy of where the CDR3 ends; the end is completed using the germline J gene. The V and J genes are TRBV20-1 and TRBJ2-7; possibly TRBD1 for D (6 bases). V was clipped by 6 bases and J by 1 base, with 19 bases between them. Germline V gene lookup returns CDR1 DFQATT and CDR2 SNEGSKA (reference sequence). The length of the CDR3 is 15 residues. This CDR3 is CSAADRLGNSYEQYF. Incomplete CDR3 DNA: TGCAGTGCGGCTGACAGGTTGGGAAATTCCTACGAG.

With respect to this clone: The sequence runs out 3 residues before the end of the CDR3; the remainder is reconstructed from the germline J gene. The rearrangement uses TRBV30 and TRBJ2-3; 9 positions agree with TRBD2. CDR1 is GTSNPN and CDR2 is SVGIG in the germline V gene (reference sequence). V shed 0 bases and J 4 bases; nucleotides not matched to a gene: 5. The CDR3 spans 15 residues. The CDR3 reads CAWSVAGGQPDTQYF. Partial CDR3 DNA: TGTGCCTGGAGTGTAGCGGGAGGTCAGCCAGATACG.

Notes on this clone: The read terminates 3 residues before the CDR3 end, so the remaining end is supplied by the germline J gene. This chain joins TRBV20-1 and TRBJ2-1; TRBD2 agrees at 10 bases. CDR1 and CDR2 from the germline V gene are DFQATT and SNEGSKA (reference sequence). This CDR3 contains 19 residues. Unmatched junction bases numbered 15, after V lost 0 bases and J lost 4 bases. Partial CDR3 DNA: TGCAGTGCTAGAGATCAAAGGGTGACACTAGCGGGAATATACAATGAG. It yields the protein CSARDQRVTLAGIYNE. Given in full, the CDR3 is CSARDQRVTLAGIYNEQFF.

A remark on this clone: The read halts 3 residues ahead of the CDR3 end, with the missing end drawn from the germline J gene. The chain links TRBV5-6 to TRBJ2-7, with D unresolved. CDR1 and CDR2 (germline): SGHDT, YYEEEE. V was clipped by 1 base and J by 4 bases, with 6 bases between them. The CDR3 totals 12 residues. The CDR3 bases that were read are TGTGCCAGCAGCTTGATCCCATACGAG. It specifies CASSLIPYE. The CDR3, in full, reads CASSLIPYEQYF.

With regard to this clone: The read is 3 residues too short to cover the CDR3 end, so that end is filled in from the germline J gene. This chain uses TRBV6-1 with TRBJ1-2; D ambiguous. The CDR3 is 15 residues long. Deletions cut 2 bases from V and 6 bases from J, with 16 bases between. From germline, CDR1 is MNHNS and CDR2 SASEGT. The DNA read from the CDR3 is TGTGCCAGCAGTGAACCGGCACCTCCCGGGGATGGC. It is translated as CASSEPAPPGDG. The entire CDR3 is CASSEPAPPGDGYTF.

On this clone itself: Read data end 3 residues before the CDR3 end; the end is taken from the germline J gene. V and J are TRBV7-6 and TRBJ1-5, with 9 bases lining up with TRBD1. In germline, CDR1 is SGHVS, CDR2 FNYEAQ. The ends lost 4 bases at V and 6 bases at J; junction bases unmatched: 10. CDR3 length: 16 residues. The CDR3 here is CASSCPRTGEVQPQHF. CDR3 DNA (partial): TGTGCCAGCAGCTGTCCCCGGACAGGGGAGGTTCAGCCC.

Comments on this clone: The read stops 3 residues short of the end of the CDR3; the missing end is completed from the germline J gene. This chain joins TRBV9 and TRBJ2-7, with 7 bases matching TRBD2. The CDR3 has 12 residues. V lost 4 bases, J lost 6 bases, and 4 bases stayed unmatched. Per germline, CDR1 SGDLS and CDR2 YYNGEE. The CDR3 region is CASSTWTSEQYF. CDR3 DNA, as far as it was read: TGTGCCAGCAGCACCTGGACTAGCGAG.